This T cell receptor (beta chain) was recorded in a study of T cell responses to AZD1222 COVID-19 vaccine. The wider study: Second-dose groups at about 4 or about 12 weeks were pooled. Points from the study as a whole: Reportedly, close to half of spike-specific TCRs are directed against unmutated variant regions. Seropositive AZD1222 recipients at baseline numbered only five or six. There were mostly white British donors and more females than males, and clonal diversity was possibly underestimated.

Of note for this clone: What it binds is not known.

The CDR3 spans 15 residues. Germline CDR1 and CDR2: SNHLY and FYNNEI. Trimming stripped 7 bases from V and 8 bases from J, with 20 bases between. Clones were read by immunoSEQ multiplex PCR, and TCRdb kept only the in-frame ones, dropping some. The sample consists of fewer than 200,000 clones, over 80% of them appearing once. The sequence was collected from an adult in good health. V and J are TRBV2 and TRBJ1-4; no definite D call. This material consisted of peripheral blood, taken on day 0 of AZD1222 vaccination. This CDR3 is CASILAPTGGEKLFF. In DNA form, the CDR3 reads TGTGCCAGCATCTTAGCACCCACTGGTGGGGAAAAACTGTTTTTT.